This TCR beta chain emerged from a study of T cell clones after liver transplantation. Assay used: immunoSEQ multiplex PCR; TCRdb lists only in-frame clones, some missing. The table lists more than 95,000 clones, 80% to 85% of them singletons. The CDR3 runs to 12 residues. Trimming stripped 1 base from V and 6 bases from J, with 7 bases between. The V gene's germline CDR1 is KGHSH and CDR2 LQKENI. This chain connects TRBV18 to TRBJ2-7; the D gene is possibly TRBD2 (5 bases). Sequences were derived from CD4+ T cells from blood, sampled before liver transplant. The sequence derives from a human donor who received a liver transplant. The CDR3 loop is CASSPLLGEQYF. CDR3 DNA: TGTGCCAGCTCACCACTACTAGGCGAGCAGTACTTC.